The rows below give T cell receptor beta chains drawn from one sample of a study of cytomegalovirus exposure and HLA in healthy donors. Produced via immunoSEQ multiplex PCR; TCRdb's table is partial and in-frame only. The table lists some 140,000 clones, less than 85% of them singletons. The sequencing input was PBMCs. These TCRs come from a woman aged 45-60 years in good health and CMV-seropositive. Each CDR3 is given with its conserved first and last residue. A D gene is named only where the DNA matches it firmly. Rows may omit the clone size; those that give it use once, few, many or a size class.

TRBJ1-3 | once | TRBV28 | TRBD1 | TGTGCCAGCAGGACCCCCGGGACAGTCGCTGGAAACACCATATATTTT | CASRTPGTVAGNTIYF
TRBJ2-2 | - | TRBV7-3 | - | TGTGCCAGCAGCTACCGGTCCTCACCCGGGGAGCTGTTTTTT | CASSYRSSPGELFF
TRBJ1-6 | - | TRBV18 | TRBD1 | TGTGCCAGCTCACCGGGGACAGGGGATTCACCCCTCCACTTT | CASSPGTGDSPLHF
TRBJ1-1 | - | TRBV28 | TRBD1 | TGTGCCAGCAAGGGGGCGAACACTGAAGCTTTCTTT | CASKGANTEAFF
TRBJ1-1 | few | TRBV2 | TRBD1 | TGTGCCAGCAGTCTGGACAGGGACACTGAAGCTTTCTTT | CASSLDRDTEAFF
TRBJ2-7 | - | TRBV4-1 | TRBD1 | TGCGCCAGCAGCCAAGATTTTGTCCAGGGGGTGTACTCTTCCTACGAGCAGTACTTC | CASSQDFVQGVYSSYEQYF
TRBJ2-3 | - | TRBV5-1 | - | TGCGCCAGCACCAGCCTAAGCGGGGATACGCAGTATTTT | CASTSLSGDTQYF
TRBJ1-3 | - | TRBV5-1 | - | TGCGCCAGCAGCCCAGGTTCTGGAAACACCATATATTTT | CASSPGSGNTIYF
TRBJ2-3 | - | TRBV4-1 | - | TGCGCCAGCAGCCAAGATCTACTTAGGGGGACGAGCACAGATACGCAGTATTTT | CASSQDLLRGTSTDTQYF
TRBJ2-7 | - | TRBV5-1 | TRBD2 | TGCGCCAGCACAACTAGCGGGGGCTCCTACGAGCAGTACTTC | CASTTSGGSYEQYF
TRBJ1-4 | - | TRBV5-4 | - | TGTGCCAGCAGCTTGGACCGGAGTCATAATGAAAAACTGTTTTTT | CASSLDRSHNEKLFF
TRBJ1-1 | few | TRBV9 | - | TGTGCCAGCAGCGGACAGAGAAACACTGAAGCTTTCTTT | CASSGQRNTEAFF
TRBJ1-6 | - | TRBV5-6 | - | TGTGCCAGCAGCTTGTGGGGGCTGGGGAATTCACCCCTCCACTTT | CASSLWGLGNSPLHF
TRBJ2-1 | few | TRBV7-2 | TRBD1 | TGTGCCAGCAGCTCGACAGGGGTAGTCTACAATGAGCAGTTCTTC | CASSSTGVVYNEQFF
TRBJ2-7 | few | TRBV4-2 | - | TGTGCCAGCAGCCAAGAGTGGACTAAGCGCTACGAGCAGTACTTC | CASSQEWTKRYEQYF
TRBJ1-2 | - | TRBV28 | TRBD1 | TGTGCCAGCAGACAGGGACAGCACTATGGCTACACCTTC | CASRQGQHYGYTF
TRBJ1-1 | - | TRBV15 | - | TGTGCCACCAGCAGATCTGTGAACACTGAAGCTTTCTTT | CATSRSVNTEAFF
TRBJ2-3 | - | TRBV9 | TRBD1 | TGTGCCAGCAGCGTTGGGACAGGGTGGGATGGTGATACGCAGTATTTT | CASSVGTGWDGDTQYF
TRBJ2-5 | - | TRBV9 | TRBD1 | TGTGCCAGCAGCCCCAGGGATAGCAGGGGGTCGGAAGGCCAGTACTTC | CASSPRDSRGSEGQYF
TRBJ2-5 | - | TRBV5-1 | - | TGCGCCAGCAGCTTGGGGGTTTCAGGAGAGACCCAGTACTTC | CASSLGVSGETQYF
TRBJ2-1 | - | TRBV10-3 | TRBD2 | TGTGCCATCAGTGATAGGCCTAGCGGGGGTGACTTACTTGAGCAGTTCTTC | CAISDRPSGGDLLEQFF
TRBJ1-1 | - | TRBV9 | - | TGTGCCAGCAGCGTTTTACACAAGAACACTGAAGCTTTCTTT | CASSVLHKNTEAFF
TRBJ1-4 | - | TRBV5-1 | - | TGCGCCAGCAGCTCGATAGGGGGAGACAATGAAAAACTGTTTTTT | CASSSIGGDNEKLFF
TRBJ1-6 | - | TRBV9 | - | TGTGCCAGCAGCGTAGCTGTAGGGGCGCAGGCCCTCCACTTT | CASSVAVGAQALHF
TRBJ2-2 | once | TRBV5-1 | TRBD1 | TGCGCCAGCGTGCCAGGGGGCGATTTCGGGGAGCTGTTTTTT | CASVPGGDFGELFF
TRBJ1-5 | few | TRBV5-1 | - | TGCGCCAGCAGCGCGACAGGTGACACTCAGCCCCAGCATTTT | CASSATGDTQPQHF
TRBJ2-7 | - | TRBV29-1 | - | TGCAGCGTCCGAGAGGCGGGGTCTCGGGGCGAGCAGTACTTC | CSVREAGSRGEQYF
TRBJ2-7 | - | TRBV6-1 | - | TGTGCCAGCAGTATGACCGACACCTACGAGCAGTACTTC | CASSMTDTYEQYF
TRBJ2-1 | - | TRBV2 | TRBD1 | TGTGCCAGCAGCGTAACAGGGGGTCGGTACAATGAGCAGTTCTTC | CASSVTGGRYNEQFF
TRBJ1-5 | - | TRBV10-1 | TRBD1 | TGCGCCAGCAGTGAGGCTCCGGGACAGGTGAACTGGGGCAATCAGCCCCAGCATTTT | CASSEAPGQVNWGNQPQHF
TRBJ2-2 | - | TRBV7-6 | - | TGTGCCAGCAGCCCACCACCAGGGGCGAACACCGGGGAGCTGTTTTTT | CASSPPPGANTGELFF
TRBJ1-3 | - | TRBV21-1 | - | TGTGCCAGCAGCAAATCAGAGGGCGGGTTTGGAAACACCATATATTTT | CASSKSEGGFGNTIYF
TRBJ2-3 | - | TRBV2 | - | TGTGCCAGCAGTGTCGGCGGAGGCACAGATACGCAGTATTTT | CASSVGGGTDTQYF
TRBJ1-5 | - | TRBV28 | TRBD1 | TGTGCCAGCAGTCCTCGACAGGGCGGGCAGCCCCAGCATTTT | CASSPRQGGQPQHF
TRBJ2-3 | - | TRBV4-2 | TRBD2 | TGTGCCAGCAGCCAAGAGGCGGCGGGGGTAGCAGATACGCAGTATTTT | CASSQEAAGVADTQYF
TRBJ1-3 | few | TRBV28 | - | TGTGCCAGCAGTTTCCCCTCCCCCATATATTTT | CASSFPSPIYF
TRBJ1-2 | - | TRBV28 | - | TGTGCCAGCAGTCTCTCGGGGGAAAACTATGGCTACACCTTC | CASSLSGENYGYTF
TRBJ1-4 | few | TRBV18 | TRBD1 | TGTGCCAGCTCACCCACTCGGACAGGGCCCGGCCTTAATGAAAAACTGTTTTTT | CASSPTRTGPGLNEKLFF
TRBJ2-3 | - | TRBV4-2 | TRBD1 | TGTGCCAGCAGCCAAGAGAGTACAGGGGCCTCAGATACGCAGTATTTT | CASSQESTGASDTQYF
TRBJ1-2 | - | TRBV27 | - | TGTGCCACCAAGTCCTTAGTTCAGGGAAACTATGGCTACACCTTC | CATKSLVQGNYGYTF
TRBJ1-4 | - | TRBV18 | TRBD1 | TGTGCCAGCTCCCCACAGACAGGGTCTAATGAAAAACTGTTTTTT | CASSPQTGSNEKLFF
TRBJ1-1 | - | TRBV7-8 | - | TGTGCCAGCAGCTTGCGGGGAAACACTGAAGCTTTCTTT | CASSLRGNTEAFF
TRBJ2-7 | - | TRBV10-3 | TRBD1 | TGTGCCATCCGACAGGGATCCTACGAGCAGTACTTC | CAIRQGSYEQYF
TRBJ1-1 | - | TRBV5-4 | TRBD1 | TGTGCCAGCAGCTTGTCAGGGGGATCGGTCACTGAAGCTTTCTTT | CASSLSGGSVTEAFF
TRBJ2-7 | - | TRBV6-1 | - | TGTGCCAGCAGTGATACCACACCGTACGAGCAGTACTTC | CASSDTTPYEQYF
TRBJ2-4 | few | TRBV9 | TRBD1 | TGTGCCAGCAGCGGCGACCAGGGGGCTCGTAACATTCAGTACTTC | CASSGDQGARNIQYF
TRBJ1-2 | few | TRBV19 | TRBD1 | TGTGCCAGTAGCCCACAGGGGGCGAACTATGGCTACACCTTC | CASSPQGANYGYTF
TRBJ2-1 | once | TRBV4-3 | - | TGCGCCAGCAGCCAAGATAGGGGCTCCTACAATGAGCAGTTCTTC | CASSQDRGSYNEQFF
TRBJ1-6 | - | TRBV27 | - | TGTGCCAGCAGTTCAGACAGTAGTCTCTCCTATAATTCACCCCTCCACTTT | CASSSDSSLSYNSPLHF
TRBJ2-1 | once | TRBV15 | TRBD1 | TGTGCCACCAGCAGAGAAGGGACAGGGGCCGAGCAGTTCTTC | CATSREGTGAEQFF